This entry concerns a single T cell receptor (beta chain). Germline assignment: CDR1 SGHRS and CDR2 YFSETQ. The V segment lost 6 bases and the J segment 0 bases; nucleotides outside the gene matches: 5. The CDR3 is 15 residues long. Original methodology: Estimates of nucleated cell counts were drawn from the amplification of reference gene primers. The table came from immunoSEQ multiplex PCR; TCRdb's copy has only in-frame clones and leaves some out. For V, J and clone size, that table is used; D and trimming come from the DNA. The profile shows about 130,000 clones, approximately 90% of them singletons. These data come from a study of blood T cell repertoires in COVID-19. Study-level background: Specimens from acute and convalescent COVID-19 originated in the United States, Italy and Spain. T cells, B-cell-depleted T cells, or PBMCs supplied cDNA or gDNA.

The chain carries TRBV5-1 and TRBJ2-2; 7 positions agree with TRBD1. This clonotype was obtained from a woman older than 75 with acute or convalescent COVID-19. The sequenced sample consisted of peripheral blood. This CDR3 is CASKEGQSNTGELFF. CDR3 nucleotide sequence: TGCGCCAGCAAAGAGGGACAGTCGAACACCGGGGAGCTGTTTTTT.